The rows below give T cell receptor beta chains drawn from one sample of a study of shared clonotypes between healthy human individuals. Method: immunoSEQ multiplex PCR; TCRdb's copy keeps in-frame clones and lacks some. Found here are 2.3 million or so clones, over 90% of them singletons; the top ten hold 0.35% to 0.5%. The specimen was naive CD4+ T cells from PBMCs. The receptors shown here come from a man between 18 and 29 years old in good health. Some clones in this sample may be carry-over from other donors' samples. Each CDR3 is given with its conserved first and last residue. Each record gives: CDR3 protein, CDR3 DNA, J gene, V gene, D gene, clone size. D genes are given only for firm matches. Rows may omit the clone size; those that give it use once, few, many or a size class.

cdr3_aa: CASSDPGQNGYTF; cdr3_nt: TGTGCCAGCAGTGATCCCGGACAAAATGGCTACACCTTC; j_call: TRBJ1-2; v_call: TRBV25-1; d_call: -; clone_size: -
cdr3_aa: CASRGLGRGEDTQYF; cdr3_nt: TGTGCCAGTAGGGGTCTCGGGAGAGGTGAAGATACGCAGTATTTT; j_call: TRBJ2-3; v_call: TRBV19; d_call: -; clone_size: -
cdr3_aa: CASSRRVGRDTQYF; cdr3_nt: TGTGCCAGCAGCCGACGAGTTGGGCGAGATACGCAGTATTTT; j_call: TRBJ2-3; v_call: TRBV7-2; d_call: -; clone_size: -
cdr3_aa: CASSTGTSGPTGETQYF; cdr3_nt: TGTGCCAGCAGCACCGGGACTAGCGGGCCGACCGGGGAGACCCAGTACTTC; j_call: TRBJ2-5; v_call: TRBV5-6; d_call: TRBD2; clone_size: -
cdr3_aa: CASSPGLAGSYNEQFF; cdr3_nt: TGTGCCAGTTCACCCGGACTAGCGGGATCCTACAATGAGCAGTTCTTC; j_call: TRBJ2-1; v_call: TRBV18; d_call: TRBD2; clone_size: -
cdr3_aa: CASSILRNLGEKLFF; cdr3_nt: TGTGCCAGTAGTATACTCAGGAATCTTGGTGAAAAACTGTTTTTT; j_call: TRBJ1-4; v_call: TRBV19; d_call: -; clone_size: once
cdr3_aa: CASRVDRGRLGELFF; cdr3_nt: TGTGCCAGCAGGGTGGACAGGGGGCGCTTAGGGGAGCTGTTTTTT; j_call: TRBJ2-2; v_call: TRBV2; d_call: TRBD1; clone_size: -
cdr3_aa: CASSLMSAGIGTGELFF; cdr3_nt: TGTGCCAGCAGCTTAATGTCGGCCGGCATCGGGACCGGGGAGCTGTTTTTT; j_call: TRBJ2-2; v_call: TRBV7-3; d_call: -; clone_size: -
cdr3_aa: CASSKLPDTQYF; cdr3_nt: TGTGCCAGCAGTAAGCTCCCAGATACGCAGTATTTT; j_call: TRBJ2-3; v_call: TRBV7-8; d_call: -; clone_size: -
cdr3_aa: CASSLGTLGPGELFF; cdr3_nt: TGTGCCAGCAGTTTAGGGACATTGGGGCCCGGGGAGCTGTTTTTT; j_call: TRBJ2-2; v_call: TRBV28; d_call: -; clone_size: -
cdr3_aa: CASSVGQGTDTQYF; cdr3_nt: TGTGCCAGCAGCGTAGGGCAGGGCACAGATACGCAGTATTTT; j_call: TRBJ2-3; v_call: TRBV9; d_call: -; clone_size: -
cdr3_aa: CAINQGMNTEAFF; cdr3_nt: TGTGCCATCAACCAGGGGATGAACACTGAAGCTTTCTTT; j_call: TRBJ1-1; v_call: TRBV10-3; d_call: -; clone_size: -
cdr3_aa: CASTPPGTNTEAFF; cdr3_nt: TGTGCCAGCACACCCCCCGGGACGAACACTGAAGCTTTCTTT; j_call: TRBJ1-1; v_call: TRBV6-5; d_call: -; clone_size: -
cdr3_aa: CSVGSGASTDTQYF; cdr3_nt: TGCAGCGTCGGTAGCGGGGCTAGCACAGATACGCAGTATTTT; j_call: TRBJ2-3; v_call: TRBV29-1; d_call: TRBD2; clone_size: -
cdr3_aa: CASAGRNTEAFF; cdr3_nt: TGTGCCAGTGCCGGTCGGAACACTGAAGCTTTCTTT; j_call: TRBJ1-1; v_call: TRBV19; d_call: -; clone_size: -
cdr3_aa: CASSPRGTGGFQPQHF; cdr3_nt: TGTGCCAGCAGCCCTAGAGGGACAGGGGGCTTTCAGCCCCAGCATTTT; j_call: TRBJ1-5; v_call: TRBV27; d_call: TRBD1; clone_size: -
cdr3_aa: CASILTDTQYF; cdr3_nt: TGTGCCAGCATCCTGACAGATACGCAGTATTTT; j_call: TRBJ2-3; v_call: TRBV2; d_call: -; clone_size: once
cdr3_aa: CASSHRWSASQETQYF; cdr3_nt: TGTGCCAGCAGCCACCGGTGGTCGGCGTCTCAGGAGACCCAGTACTTC; j_call: TRBJ2-5; v_call: TRBV5-6; d_call: -; clone_size: -